A selection of T cell receptor beta chains follows, all from one sample in a study of T cells after yellow fever vaccination. One entry per CDR3 protein results from TCRdb running MiXCR on the 5' RACE reads. The sample yields just over 250,000 distinct CDR3 sequences, around 5.3% seen once. The input for sequencing was CD4+ T cells sorted from PBMCs, taken on the day of the yellow fever booster vaccination. Receptors were obtained from a young man who received the YFV17D yellow fever vaccine. Each CDR3 is given with its conserved first and last residue. D genes are given only for firm matches. Clone size is given for some rows only: seen once, a few or many times, or a class if the clone is expanded.

v_gene: TRBV7-9
d_gene: -
abundance: few
j_gene: TRBJ1-1
CDR3nt: TGTGCCAGCAGCTTAGTGACGGAGAACACTGAAGCTTTCTTT
CDR3aa: CASSLVTENTEAFF

v_gene: TRBV6-6
d_gene: TRBD1
abundance: -
j_gene: TRBJ2-5
CDR3nt: TGTGCCAGCAGTTACTCGTCGACAGGGGGCGGGAAGACCCAGTACTTC
CDR3aa: CASSYSSTGGGKTQYF

v_gene: TRBV12-3/TRBV12-4
d_gene: -
abundance: -
j_gene: TRBJ2-3
CDR3nt: TGTGCCAGCAGTTCCACCACAGGGATTGCAGATACGCAGTATTTT
CDR3aa: CASSSTTGIADTQYF

v_gene: TRBV2
d_gene: TRBD1
abundance: few
j_gene: TRBJ2-2
CDR3nt: TGTGCCAGCACAATGATCCGGGACAGGGAAGGCGGGGAGCTGTTTTTT
CDR3aa: CASTMIRDREGGELFF

v_gene: TRBV11-2
d_gene: -
abundance: many
j_gene: TRBJ1-2
CDR3nt: TGTGCCAGCAGCTTGAGAGCGTATGGCTACACCTTC
CDR3aa: CASSLRAYGYTF

v_gene: TRBV23-1
d_gene: -
abundance: -
j_gene: TRBJ1-5
CDR3nt: TGCGCCAGCAGTCAACTCTGTCAACCTCCAAATAGGAATCAGCCCCAGCATTTT
CDR3aa: CASSQLCQPPNRNQPQHF

v_gene: TRBV5-1
d_gene: -
abundance: many
j_gene: TRBJ2-1
CDR3nt: TGCGCCAGCAGCTCGCCCGAAAGCGGACATAGCTCCTACAATGAGCAGTTCTTC
CDR3aa: CASSSPESGHSSYNEQFF

v_gene: TRBV5-5
d_gene: TRBD1
abundance: -
j_gene: TRBJ2-3
CDR3nt: TGTGCCAGCAGCTTGGGGCAGGGGGCCTATACGCAGTATTTT
CDR3aa: CASSLGQGAYTQYF

v_gene: TRBV12-3/TRBV12-4
d_gene: TRBD1
abundance: -
j_gene: TRBJ1-2
CDR3nt: TGTGCCAGCACCCGGACAGGGGGAACTTATGGCTACACCTTC
CDR3aa: CASTRTGGTYGYTF

v_gene: TRBV7-2
d_gene: -
abundance: -
j_gene: TRBJ2-3
CDR3nt: TGTGCCAGCAGCTTACGGGTCCCAGATACGCAGTATTTT
CDR3aa: CASSLRVPDTQYF

v_gene: TRBV7-8
d_gene: -
abundance: -
j_gene: TRBJ2-1
CDR3nt: TGTGCCAGCAGCCTAATCGATGAGCAGTTCTTC
CDR3aa: CASSLIDEQFF

v_gene: TRBV20-1
d_gene: -
abundance: few
j_gene: TRBJ1-3
CDR3nt: TGCAGTGCTAGAGATCCGGGCTCTGGAAACACCATATATTTT
CDR3aa: CSARDPGSGNTIYF

v_gene: TRBV29-1
d_gene: -
abundance: many
j_gene: TRBJ2-3
CDR3nt: TGCAGCACCTTTCAGGGTATAGCGCAGTATTTT
CDR3aa: CSTFQGIAQYF

v_gene: TRBV3-1
d_gene: -
abundance: few
j_gene: TRBJ2-1
CDR3nt: TGTGCCAGCAGCCAGGGGGATTACAATGAGCAGTTCTTC
CDR3aa: CASSQGDYNEQFF

v_gene: TRBV7-2
d_gene: -
abundance: many
j_gene: TRBJ1-3
CDR3nt: TGTGCCAGCAGCTTAAGGGGGATCTCTGGAAACACCATATATTTT
CDR3aa: CASSLRGISGNTIYF

v_gene: TRBV29-1
d_gene: -
abundance: many
j_gene: TRBJ2-1
CDR3nt: TGCAGCCTTACCTCGGCCTCTTCCTACAATGAGCAGTTCTTC
CDR3aa: CSLTSASSYNEQFF

v_gene: TRBV20-1
d_gene: -
abundance: -
j_gene: TRBJ1-5
CDR3nt: TGCAGTGCTAGATCACCGGGACAACGCAATCAGCCCCAGCATTTT
CDR3aa: CSARSPGQRNQPQHF

v_gene: TRBV3-1
d_gene: TRBD1
abundance: -
j_gene: TRBJ1-5
CDR3nt: TGTGCCAGCAGTCTGGACAGGGGACGCAATCAGCCCCAGCATTTT
CDR3aa: CASSLDRGRNQPQHF

v_gene: TRBV7-2
d_gene: -
abundance: -
j_gene: TRBJ1-2
CDR3nt: TGTGCCAGCAGCTTGCCCCTCGGGAAGGGCTACACCTTC
CDR3aa: CASSLPLGKGYTF

v_gene: TRBV19
d_gene: -
abundance: few
j_gene: TRBJ1-3
CDR3nt: TGTGCCAGCCGACAGGTCTCTGGAAACACCATATATTTT
CDR3aa: CASRQVSGNTIYF

v_gene: TRBV12-3/TRBV12-4
d_gene: TRBD2
abundance: few
j_gene: TRBJ2-7
CDR3nt: TGTGCCAGCAGTGTTAGCGGGAGCTCCTACGAGCAGTACTTC
CDR3aa: CASSVSGSSYEQYF

v_gene: TRBV20-1
d_gene: TRBD1
abundance: -
j_gene: TRBJ2-3
CDR3nt: TGCAGTGCTCCCTCAGGGGGCACGGGTACGCAGTATTTT
CDR3aa: CSAPSGGTGTQYF

v_gene: TRBV6-1
d_gene: TRBD2
abundance: -
j_gene: TRBJ2-5
CDR3nt: TGTGCCAGCAGCGGCGGTCAGCGGGGAACCCAGTACTTC
CDR3aa: CASSGGQRGTQYF

v_gene: TRBV4-3
d_gene: TRBD1
abundance: -
j_gene: TRBJ2-5
CDR3nt: TGCGCCAGCAGCCAAGTCCCGGGACAGGCACAAGAGACCCAGTACTTC
CDR3aa: CASSQVPGQAQETQYF

v_gene: TRBV12-3/TRBV12-4
d_gene: -
abundance: few
j_gene: TRBJ2-5
CDR3nt: TGTGCCAGCAGACGAGGCACAAAAGAGACCCAGTACTTC
CDR3aa: CASRRGTKETQYF

v_gene: TRBV6-1
d_gene: -
abundance: -
j_gene: TRBJ2-2
CDR3nt: TGTGCCAGCACCAGTTCCACCGGGGAGCTGTTTTTT
CDR3aa: CASTSSTGELFF

v_gene: TRBV3-1
d_gene: -
abundance: few
j_gene: TRBJ2-5
CDR3nt: TGTGCCAGCAGCCCATCCGGGACCACGGAGACCCAGTACTTC
CDR3aa: CASSPSGTTETQYF

v_gene: TRBV5-1
d_gene: TRBD2
abundance: many
j_gene: TRBJ2-5
CDR3nt: TGCGCCAGCAGGCCGGTTAGCGGGCCCCAAGAGACCCAGTACTTC
CDR3aa: CASRPVSGPQETQYF

v_gene: TRBV4-1
d_gene: -
abundance: -
j_gene: TRBJ1-1
CDR3nt: TGCGCCAGCAGCCAAGCCCCCTATAGCTCTATGAACACTGAAGCTTTCTTT
CDR3aa: CASSQAPYSSMNTEAFF

v_gene: TRBV7-2
d_gene: -
abundance: -
j_gene: TRBJ1-5
CDR3nt: TGTGCCAGCAGCTTATATGAGAATCAGCCCCAGCATTTT
CDR3aa: CASSLYENQPQHF

v_gene: TRBV4-3
d_gene: TRBD1
abundance: -
j_gene: TRBJ2-2
CDR3nt: TGCGCCAGCAGCCAAGATTCGGGGACAGGGAAAACCGGGGTGCTGTTTTTT
CDR3aa: CASSQDSGTGKTGVLFF

v_gene: TRBV29-1
d_gene: -
abundance: many
j_gene: TRBJ2-3
CDR3nt: TGCAGCGTGGGTACGACAGATACGCAGTATTTT
CDR3aa: CSVGTTDTQYF

v_gene: TRBV9
d_gene: TRBD2
abundance: -
j_gene: TRBJ2-3
CDR3nt: TGTGCCAGCAGCCCACTGCCGGGACTAGCGGGGGTCATCAGGGTTACGCAGTATTTT
CDR3aa: CASSPLPGLAGVIRVTQYF

v_gene: TRBV5-5
d_gene: TRBD1
abundance: few
j_gene: TRBJ1-4
CDR3nt: TGTGCCAGCAGCTTGGTGGGACAGTGGACGCGAAAACTGTTTTTT
CDR3aa: CASSLVGQWTRKLFF

v_gene: TRBV10-2
d_gene: TRBD1
abundance: few
j_gene: TRBJ1-1
CDR3nt: TGCGCCAGCACCGCCATCAGGGGGACTGAAGCTTTCTTT
CDR3aa: CASTAIRGTEAFF

v_gene: TRBV10-3
d_gene: TRBD1
abundance: many
j_gene: TRBJ1-2
CDR3nt: TGTGCCATCAGCGCCGGGACAGGGGGATCTAACTATGGCTACACCTTC
CDR3aa: CAISAGTGGSNYGYTF

v_gene: TRBV7-2
d_gene: -
abundance: -
j_gene: TRBJ2-1
CDR3nt: TGTGCCAGCAGCAGTAGTTGGCTAGGAGAGCAGTTCTTC
CDR3aa: CASSSSWLGEQFF

v_gene: TRBV19
d_gene: -
abundance: many
j_gene: TRBJ2-3
CDR3nt: TGTGCCAGTAGGAAGGATGGGACAGATACGCAGTATTTT
CDR3aa: CASRKDGTDTQYF

v_gene: TRBV6-5
d_gene: -
abundance: -
j_gene: TRBJ1-1
CDR3nt: -
CDR3aa: CASSYFAGGIDTEAFF

v_gene: TRBV20-1
d_gene: -
abundance: few
j_gene: TRBJ1-5
CDR3nt: TGCAGTGCCAGCCCCCAATCGTGGGGCAATCAGCCCCAGCATTTT
CDR3aa: CSASPQSWGNQPQHF